The 16 T cell receptor beta chains below all came from one sample that was sequenced in a study of identical twins. TCRdb re-called the 5' RACE reads with MiXCR, one entry per CDR3 protein. The repertoire holds about 790,000 distinct CDR3 sequences, with 15% to 20% as singletons. The same sample was also used in a study of T cells expressing NK-cell markers.

Input material: PBMCs. All receptors come from a woman aged 18-35 years in good health.

The V call is TRBV6-5, the J call TRBJ2-5, with 8 bases identical to TRBD2. The CDR3 loop spans 12 amino acids. Trimming at V came to 11 bases and at J to 5 bases, leaving 7 bases not matched to a gene. CDR1 and CDR2 (germline): MNHEY, SVGAGI. In nucleotides, the CDR3 is TGTGCCGCGGCGGGGGGTCGGGAGACCCAGTACTTC. This sequence encodes CAAAGGRETQYF.

This chain uses TRBV25-1 with TRBJ2-4; 10 positions agree with TRBD2. V was clipped by 5 bases and J by 9 bases; unmatched bases: 4. The CDR3 length is 13 residues. CDR1 and CDR2 from the germline V gene are MGHDK and SYGVNS. The CDR3 nucleotides are TGTGCCAGCAGTTCAGCGGGAGGGGGCATTCAGTACTTC. Encoded protein: CASSSAGGGIQYF.

This clonotype was counted at least ten times. V usage is TRBV7-2 and J usage is TRBJ1-1; D uncertain. The V and J ends lost 6 bases and 5 bases respectively, with 13 bases between them. The CDR3 has 13 residues. The germline CDR1 and CDR2 sequences are SGHTA and FQGNSA. Written as DNA, the CDR3 is TGTGCCAGCAGTCGACCGGGAGGGACTGAAGCTTTCTTT. It is translated as CASSRPGGTEAFF.

A remark on this clonotype: Given a much more abundant clone one base away, this may be a read error. This likely comes from a read error, as the CDR3 has no conserved phenylalanine or tryptophan at its end. The limits of the CDR3 on the DNA are not certain, so only TCRdb's listed CDR3 is given. This rearrangement joins TRBV10-3 to TRBJ2-3; the tabulated D call, TRBD1, remains unverified against the DNA. Germline CDR1 is ENHRY and CDR2 is SYGVKD. The CDR3 contains 11 residues when both ends are counted. The CDR3 spells CAISESGQMYL.

This clonotype came up a few times. The V gene is TRBV6-5, the J gene TRBJ1-1; D is undetermined. CDR1 and CDR2 from the germline V gene are MNHEY and SVGAGI. V lost 4 bases to trimming and J lost 5 bases, with 14 bases between them. This CDR3 contains 14 residues. Written as DNA, the CDR3 is TGTGCCAGCAGTTCATCGACCTTGAGGACTGAAGCTTTCTTT. Its translation: CASSSSTLRTEAFF.

This clonotype appeared a few times. This chain links TRBV18 with TRBJ2-5, with TRBD2 identical over 8 bases. The CDR3 is made up of 14 amino acids. Germline values: CDR1 KGHSH, CDR2 LQKENI. V was pared by 3 bases and J by 5 bases, with 5 bases of the junction left unmatched. CDR3 nucleotides: TGTGCCAGCTCACCGGGACTAGTTGCGGAGACCCAGTACTTC. Translated: CASSPGLVAETQYF.

This clonotype has only a few counts. This chain joins TRBV5-1 and TRBJ2-5; no firm D call. This CDR3 contains 13 residues. V lost 0 bases and J lost 4, with 7 bases in between. Germline values: CDR1 SGHRS, CDR2 YFSETQ. The CDR3 DNA reads TGCGCCAGCAGCTTGGCGGTCCGAGAGACCCAGTACTTC. Residues: CASSLAVRETQYF. The full variable domain, its missing parts supplied by reference TRBV5-1 and TRBJ2-5, is KAGVTQTPRYLIKTRGQQVTLSCSPISGHRSVSWYQQTPGQGLQFLFEYFSETQRNKGNFPGRFSGRQFSNSRSEMNVSTLELGDSALYLCASSLAVRETQYFGPGTRLLVL.

V usage is TRBV7-2 and J usage is TRBJ1-1; TRBD1 matches at 7 bases. The CDR3 consists of 15 residues. Germline CDR1 is SGHTA and CDR2 is FQGNSA. J lost 0 bases, V lost 4 bases, and 5 bases had no gene match. This chain's CDR3 is CASSSWDSMNTEAFF. Written as DNA, the CDR3 is TGTGCCAGCAGCTCCTGGGACAGCATGAACACTGAAGCTTTCTTT.

The chain has TRBV7-2 and TRBJ2-3, with a possible D match to TRBD2 (6 bases). V lost 3 bases, J lost 5 bases, and 9 bases lay in between. The CDR3 runs to 13 residues. Germline V gene sequence: CDR1 SGHTA, CDR2 FQGNSA. The CDR3 loop is CASSFGSGDTQYF. The CDR3 nucleotides are TGTGCCAGCAGCTTCGGGAGTGGAGATACGCAGTATTTT.

The rearrangement uses TRBV19 and TRBJ1-5, with TRBD1 matching 7 bases. CDR1 is LNHDA, CDR2 SQIVND, per germline (reference sequence). V lost 6 bases to trimming and J lost 3 bases; unmatched junction nucleotides: 8. This CDR3 spans 15 amino acids. DNA for the CDR3: TGTGCCAGTAGGGACGGACAGGCCTACAATCAGCCCCAGCATTTT. It yields the protein CASRDGQAYNQPQHF.

This clonotype has a handful of counts. The rearrangement links TRBV7-2 to TRBJ2-3; 8 nucleotides align to TRBD2. Germline CDR1 and CDR2: SGHTA and FQGNSA. V shed 4 bases and J 1 base; nucleotides not matched to a gene: 4. This CDR3 contains 15 residues. The CDR3 protein is CASSSILAGTDTQYF. The CDR3 DNA reads as TGTGCCAGCAGCTCCATACTAGCGGGCACAGATACGCAGTATTTT. The full variable domain, rest sourced from reference TRBV7-2 and TRBJ2-3, is GAGVSQSPSNKVTEKGKDVELRCDPISGHTALYWYRQSLGQGLEFLIYFQGNSAPDKSGLPSDRFSAERTGGSVSTLTIQRTQQEDSAVYLCASSSILAGTDTQYFGPGTRLTVL.

This clonotype turned up a few times. The chain couples TRBV20-1 to TRBJ2-1, with D tentatively TRBD2 (7 bases). The CDR3 has 13 amino acids. Trimming cost V 6 bases and J 5 bases, with 14 bases left between them. Germline V gene lookup returns CDR1 DFQATT and CDR2 SNEGSKA (reference sequence). CDR3 coding DNA: TGCAGTGCGAGGAGGGAGGGGGACAATGAGCAGTTCTTC. Translation gives CSARREGDNEQFF.

This clonotype was seen ten or more times. This chain uses TRBV10-3 with TRBJ2-5, with a weak D call TRBD1 (6 bases). The CDR3 spans 13 residues. The V gene's germline CDR1 is ENHRY and CDR2 SYGVKD. The V gene lost 3 bases and the J gene lost 7 bases, with 12 bases spanning the gap. CDR3 sequence reads: CAISEGLRGTQYF. For the CDR3, the DNA is TGTGCCATCAGTGAAGGCCTCAGGGGGACCCAGTACTTC.

This clonotype was seen only a few times. CDR3: CASRRDSRNQPQHF. The CDR3 DNA reads TGTGCCAGCCGACGGGACAGCAGAAATCAGCCCCAGCATTTT. This chain links TRBV2 with TRBJ1-5; 7 nucleotides agree with TRBD1. V lost 8 bases, J lost 4 bases, and 8 bases stayed unmatched. The CDR3 runs 14 residues. Germline CDR1 reads SNHLY; CDR2 reads FYNNEI.

This chain links TRBV6-1 with TRBJ2-1, with 10 bases fitting TRBD2. CDR1 and CDR2 (germline): MNHNS, SASEGT. The CDR3 length is 15 residues. J lost 8 bases, V lost 5 bases, and 9 bases had no gene match. The CDR3 sequence is CASSNQAGGPYEQFF. Written as DNA, the CDR3 is TGTGCCAGCAGTAATCAAGCGGGGGGGCCCTATGAGCAGTTCTTC.

The V call is TRBV19, the J call TRBJ2-4; 11 bases fit TRBD2. Germline trimming cut 4 bases from V and 1 base from J; bases unmatched to any gene: 3. Germline assignment: CDR1 LNHDA and CDR2 SQIVND (reference sequence). The CDR3 length is 16 residues. The CDR3 reads CASSRPSGGAKNIQYF. Here the CDR3 DNA reads TGTGCCAGTAGTAGACCTAGCGGGGGGGCCAAAAACATTCAGTACTTC. The whole variable domain, remainder taken from reference TRBV19 and TRBJ2-4, is DGGITQSPKYLFRKEGQNVTLSCEQNLNHDAMYWYRQDPGQGLRLIYYSQIVNDFQKGDIAEGYSVSREKKESFPLTVTSAQKNPTAFYLCASSRPSGGAKNIQYFGAGTRLSVL.